This TCR beta chain is from a study of T-cell memory formation after mild COVID-19 (dated by TCRdb to the early 2020s). About the study as a whole: Most TCR sequence clusters were specific to one of the two donors. Longitudinal TCRalpha and TCRbeta repertoire sequencing tracked T-cell clones expanding and contracting after mild COVID-19 in two donors. The cohort comprised two young, previously healthy adult volunteers, one female and one male.

Results the study describes overall, beyond this receptor: Contracting CD4+ clones were found mainly in CM and EM memory subsets, while CD8+ clones were enriched in EMRA. The detection of some responding clones in pre-infection memory suggests that pre-existing cross-reactive memory T cells joined the SARS-CoV-2 response. Whether the second-wave clones peaking on day 37 were SARS-CoV-2 specific was not confirmed. Clones that contracted from day 15 to 85 showed balanced CD4/CD8 phenotypes, whereas a second wave of clones that expanded from day 15 to 37 leaned towards CD4+. Only a couple of mild cases were covered by the study, and larger cohorts that include severe cases with pre-infection samples were considered necessary.

The cysteine opens and the phenylalanine closes a CDR3 of 13 amino acids. CDR3 DNA only is kept here, 39 bases in frame from base 1. Cut back by 3 bases and 4 bases, the V and J ends lie 4 bases apart. The germline V gene specifies SGHAT as CDR1 and FQNNGV as CDR2. Sequencing took place on an Illumina NovaSeq 6000. TCRalpha and TCRbeta cDNA libraries were built by 5'RACE with constant-segment primers, adding sample barcodes and unique molecular identifiers. RNA was extracted from every sample with Trizol reagent. Library amplification was performed in two PCR steps, and a second sample barcode and Illumina TruSeq adapters were introduced in the second step. Sequencing of libraries was performed on an Illumina NovaSeq with 2 x 150 bp paired-end reads. The authors processed their data as follows. Demultiplexing of reads and collapsing into UMI-guided consensus sequences were performed with migec v1.2.7. Using mixcr v2.1.11, the UMI consensuses were aligned to TRA and TRB V and J templates and assembled into clonotypes. Clonotypes were classified as expanded or contracted when called significant by both edgeR and NoisET, with noise models trained on biological replicates. For edgeR calls, the thresholds were a false discovery rate-adjusted p below 0.01 and a log2 fold-change of 1. As an exploratory analysis of dynamics, max-normalized trajectories of the 1000 most abundant clonotypes were examined by PCA with hierarchical clustering. The CD4 or CD8 phenotype of responding clones was assigned using the separately sequenced CD4+ and CD8+ repertoires. TCRdb trimmed public reads at Q25 via fastp, called clones via MiXCR and kept in-frame beta chains. CDR3 protein sequences are deduplicated, and each keeps its most common genes and DNA. The V and J calls, along with clone size, are taken from TCRdb and not from the paper's own processing. The sample table contains under 300,000 distinct CDR3 sequences; only one count was recorded for about a sixth of them. 3.5% of the sample is held by the ten biggest clonotypes.

As for this clonotype: The antigen this receptor binds is unknown. It has no much larger one-base neighbor in the sample; base qualities were not kept.

PBMCs were isolated by Ficoll-Paque density gradient centrifugation. The clonotype comes from a man between 18 and 29 years old who had mild COVID-19 (a few samples of this study predate the infection). The sample titles of this study are shuffled in the database, so cell type and time point are left out; the donor was told from shared clones. Sequencing was carried out using PBMCs or a T cell subset sorted from them (not recorded which). The rearrangement combines TRBV11-2 with TRBJ2-6; confidence is insufficient to name the D gene. The CDR3 loop reads CASSFEGANVLTF. The sequenced DNA is TGTGCCAGCAGCTTCGAGGGGGCCAACGTCCTGACTTTC.